The 28 T cell receptor beta chains below come from one sample, sequenced in a study of shared clonotypes between healthy human individuals. The protocol was immunoSEQ multiplex PCR, while the TCRdb copy is restricted to in-frame clones and leaves out a portion. This table holds millions of clones, approximately 94% found once. Naive CD8 cells comprised CD45RO-negative, CCR7-positively selected cells, excluding terminally differentiated effector memory CD45RA+ cells. Source material: naive CD8+ T cells sorted from blood. The source of these receptors is a man aged 18-30 years in good health.

The chain couples TRBV29-1 to TRBJ2-3; the match to TRBD2 covers 12 bases. CDR1 and CDR2 (germline): SQVTM, ANQGSEA. Trimming took 4 bases from V and 8 from J; bases not matched to a gene: 7. The length of the CDR3 is 14 residues. The CDR3 DNA sequence: TGCAGCGTTGCCTCGACTAGCGGGGGACCTACGCAGTATTTT. Translation: CSVASTSGGPTQYF.

The chain carries TRBV6-5 and TRBJ2-6; weak D call: TRBD1 (6 bases). CDR3 length: 15 amino acids. CDR1 and CDR2 (germline): MNHEY, SVGAGI. The ends were cut back, 6 bases at V and 2 bases at J, with 11 bases in the middle. CDR3 amino acids: CASSPTGTGANVLTF. DNA of the CDR3: TGTGCCAGCAGCCCGACAGGAACTGGGGCCAACGTCCTGACTTTC.

V gene TRBV30 combines with J gene TRBJ1-2; D unclear. Germline loops: CDR1 GTSNPN, CDR2 SVGIG (reference sequence). Trimming took off 4 bases at V and 2 bases at J, with 8 bases between the two ends. CDR3 length: 12 amino acids. The CDR3 here is CAWTDNNYGYTF. In DNA form, the CDR3 reads TGTGCCTGGACCGACAACAACTATGGCTACACCTTC.

The V and J genes are TRBV11-1 and TRBJ2-7, with D hard to call. Germline V CDR1 and CDR2: SGHAT, FQDESV (reference sequence). The length of the CDR3 is 15 residues. V was pared by 5 bases and J by 1 base, with 15 bases between. The CDR3 loop reads CASSPQPMESYEQYF. In nucleotides, the CDR3 is TGTGCCAGCAGCCCTCAGCCAATGGAATCCTACGAGCAGTACTTC.

The genes are TRBV7-6 and TRBJ2-1, with a weak D call TRBD2 (5 bases). The ends were cut back, 0 bases at V and 10 bases at J, with 10 bases in the middle. Looked up from germline, CDR1 is SGHVS and CDR2 is FNYEAQ. The CDR3 sequence is 13 residues long. Written as DNA, the CDR3 is TGTGCCAGCAGCTTAGCTTGGTGGGAGGAGCAGTTCTTC. Its protein is CASSLAWWEEQFF.

The V gene is TRBV4-1, the J gene TRBJ2-5; D might be TRBD2 (6 bases). V was clipped by 4 bases and J by 5 bases, with 26 bases between them. In germline, CDR1 is MGHRA, CDR2 YSYEKL. CDR3 length: 18 amino acids. In DNA, the CDR3 is TGCGCCAGCAGCCCGAGACTTTGGGCTAGCGACCGGCGGGAGACCCAGTACTTC. It translates to CASSPRLWASDRRETQYF.

The chain couples TRBV2 to TRBJ2-7, with D unresolved. The CDR3 contains 14 residues. V shed 10 bases and J shed 2 bases, with 18 bases lying between them. Germline V CDR1 and CDR2: SNHLY, FYNNEI. Written as DNA, the CDR3 is TGTGCCACCCAAGACACTATCGACCCCTACGAGCAGTACTTC. This translates into CATQDTIDPYEQYF. The variable domain in full, with the rest retrieved from reference TRBV2 and TRBJ2-7, is EPEVTQTPSHQVTQMGQEVILRCVPISNHLYFYWYRQILGQKVEFLVSFYNNEISEKSEIFDDQFSVERPDGSNFTLKIRSTKLEDSAMYFCATQDTIDPYEQYFGPGTRLTVT.

This clone has just one count. The chain couples TRBV27 to TRBJ1-1, with TRBD1 matching 7 bases. Germline V gene lookup returns CDR1 MNHEY and CDR2 SMNVEV (reference sequence). CDR3 size: 16 residues. V lost 5 bases to trimming and J lost 0 bases; unmatched junction nucleotides: 9. CDR3 protein: CASSLLWDSMNTEAFF. CDR3 nucleotides: TGTGCCAGCAGTCTACTATGGGACAGTATGAACACTGAAGCTTTCTTT.

This chain joins TRBV11-3 and TRBJ2-1, with D maybe TRBD2 (6 bases). The V gene lost 8 bases and the J gene lost 5 bases, with 13 bases spanning the gap. This CDR3 spans 13 amino acids. The germline V gene encodes CDR1 SGHNT and CDR2 YENEEA. CDR3 nucleotide sequence: TGTGCCAGCGGTTGGGACTTCGACAATGAGCAGTTCTTC. It encodes CASGWDFDNEQFF.

J is TRBJ1-5 and V is TRBV6-5; D may be TRBD1 (5 bases). Germline V gene data show CDR1 as MNHEY and CDR2 as SVGAGI. V was trimmed by 6 bases and J by 0 bases, leaving 9 bases between them. The CDR3 has 14 amino acids. The CDR3 nucleotides are TGTGCCAGCAGCCAGGGTTTTAGCAATCAGCCCCAGCATTTT. Protein: CASSQGFSNQPQHF.

The chain is built from TRBV7-2 and TRBJ2-2; the D call may be TRBD1 or TRBD2 (5 bases each). V shed 10 bases and J shed 1 base, with 13 bases lying between them. Germline CDR1 reads SGHTA; CDR2 reads FQGNSA. This CDR3 spans 14 amino acids. The CDR3 protein is CATNEGLNTGELFF. In DNA form, the CDR3 reads TGTGCCACCAACGAGGGGTTGAACACCGGGGAGCTGTTTTTT.

This chain connects TRBV4-1 to TRBJ2-7; the D is unclear. The V gene's germline CDR1 is MGHRA and CDR2 YSYEKL. V shed 0 bases and J shed 0 bases, with 12 bases lying between them. The CDR3 totals 16 residues. In DNA, the CDR3 is TGCGCCAGCAGCCAAGAATGGCAGACGAGCTCCTACGAGCAGTACTTC. This sequence encodes CASSQEWQTSSYEQYF.

The chain employs TRBV5-8 and TRBJ2-7, with 10 bases fitting TRBD1. Germline CDR1 SGHTS, CDR2 YDEGEE. The CDR3 is made up of 16 amino acids. V trimming: 3 bases; J trimming: 6 bases; junction bases outside the gene matches: 12. CDR3 DNA sequence: TGTGCCAGCAGCTCCCACTCCGGGACAGGGGTTCGCGAGCAGTACTTC. This translates into CASSSHSGTGVREQYF.

V usage is TRBV11-2 and J usage is TRBJ2-1; D gene uncertain. Germline values: CDR1 SGHAT, CDR2 FQNNGV. This CDR3 is 13 amino acids long. V lost 0 bases and J 9 bases, leaving 9 bases between the germline ends. CDR3 sequence (DNA): TGTGCCAGCAGCTTAGAGGTCTTCCGTGAGCAGTTCTTC. It codes for CASSLEVFREQFF.

The chain couples TRBV7-9 to TRBJ2-3, with D possibly matching TRBD2 (5 bases). V was cut by 5 bases and J by 7 bases, with 13 bases left in between. Germline values: CDR1 SEHNR, CDR2 FQNEAQ (reference sequence). The CDR3 totals 13 residues. The CDR3 nucleotides are TGTGCCAGCAGCCCCCTGATGGACTATACGCAGTATTTT. Protein product: CASSPLMDYTQYF.

The rearrangement uses TRBV7-8 and TRBJ2-3; 12 positions match TRBD2. The germline CDR1 and CDR2 sequences are SGHVS and FQNEAQ. This CDR3 has 16 amino acids. After removal of 1 base from V and 6 bases from J, the junction contained 5 bases not matched to a gene. The CDR3 is CASSLGLAGEGDTQYF. In DNA, the CDR3 is TGTGCCAGCAGCTTAGGACTAGCGGGGGAAGGGGATACGCAGTATTTT.

The V call is TRBV5-4, the J call TRBJ2-1; 7 bases are a match to TRBD2. Germline V lookup: CDR1 SGHNT, CDR2 YYREEE (reference sequence). The CDR3 length is 14 residues. V lost 3 bases to trimming and J lost 2 bases; unmatched junction nucleotides: 2. The CDR3 coding sequence is TGTGCCAGCAGCTATGGGACTACCTACAATGAGCAGTTCTTC. This sequence encodes CASSYGTTYNEQFF.

This rearrangement joins TRBV5-5 to TRBJ1-3, with no clear D. With 0 bases removed from V and 4 bases from J, the gap between germline ends came to 14 bases. The length of the CDR3 is 16 residues. CDR1 and CDR2 (germline): SGHKS, YYEKEE (reference sequence). The CDR3 nucleotides are TGTGCCAGCAGCTTGGAGGTGTCATTGGTCGGAAACACCATATATTTT. Encoded protein: CASSLEVSLVGNTIYF.

This sequence joins TRBV7-9 and TRBJ1-2; tentatively, D is TRBD1 (5 bases). CDR1 and CDR2 from the germline V gene are SEHNR and FQNEAQ (reference sequence). The CDR3 has 15 residues. V was shortened by 1 base and J by 1 base, with 10 bases between the two germline ends. The CDR3 DNA follows: TGTGCCAGCAGCTTAGATGTGGGGCGTAACTATGGCTACACCTTC. Protein product: CASSLDVGRNYGYTF.

This chain uses TRBV6-5 with TRBJ2-2, with D perhaps TRBD2 (5 bases). V lost 8 bases and J lost 7, with 17 bases in between. The CDR3 is made up of 14 amino acids. CDR1 is MNHEY, CDR2 SVGAGI, per germline. CDR3 loop: CASRYSRGDGELFF. CDR3 DNA: TGTGCCAGCCGATATTCTCGGGGTGACGGGGAGCTGTTTTTT.

The V call is TRBV6-1, the J call TRBJ1-1; a weak D match, TRBD1 (6 bases). Germline lookup yields CDR1 MNHNS and CDR2 SASEGT. V was pared by 6 bases and J by 3 bases, with 14 bases between. The CDR3 extends over 14 amino acids. The CDR3 is CASREQGSDTEAFF. Written as DNA, the CDR3 is TGTGCCAGCAGAGAACAGGGCTCGGACACTGAAGCTTTCTTT.

The sample holds a few counts of this clone. The chain links TRBV27 to TRBJ1-2; 7 bases match TRBD1. V trimming: 8 bases; J trimming: 2 bases; junction bases outside the gene matches: 5. There are 13 residues in the CDR3. CDR1 is MNHEY, CDR2 SMNVEV, per germline (reference sequence). The CDR3 DNA follows: TGTGCCAGCCGACAGGGCGGAAACTATGGCTACACCTTC. Its protein is CASRQGGNYGYTF.

This clone was detected only once. The gene calls are TRBV27 and TRBJ2-2; no clear D gene. V was cut by 6 bases and J by 4 bases, with 12 bases left in between. CDR1 is MNHEY, CDR2 SMNVEV, per germline (reference sequence). This CDR3 has 14 amino acids. The CDR3 loop is CASSYSSITGELFF. CDR3 sequence (DNA): TGTGCCAGCAGCTACTCTTCGATCACCGGGGAGCTGTTTTTT.

The rearrangement joins TRBV6-1 to TRBJ2-6; the D gene is possibly TRBD1 (5 bases). From germline, CDR1 is MNHNS and CDR2 SASEGT. This CDR3 has 15 amino acids. V lost 1 base and J lost 4, with 8 bases in between. Written as DNA, the CDR3 is TGTGCCAGCAGTGAAGGGACATGGGGGGCCAACGTCCTGACTTTC. This sequence encodes CASSEGTWGANVLTF.

This chain connects TRBV7-9 to TRBJ1-3, with D unresolved. V shed 5 bases and J shed 3 bases, with 14 bases lying between them. In germline, CDR1 is SEHNR, CDR2 FQNEAQ (reference sequence). The CDR3 is made up of 15 amino acids. The CDR3 protein is CASSLTTGYGNTIYF. As DNA, the CDR3 is TGTGCCAGCAGCCTAACCACGGGGTATGGAAACACCATATATTTT.

The chain links TRBV7-8 to TRBJ1-2; D not resolved. Germline assignment: CDR1 SGHVS and CDR2 FQNEAQ. With 1 base removed from V and 1 base from J, the gap between germline ends came to 10 bases. The CDR3 runs 15 residues. The CDR3: CASSLEGQDNYGYTF. DNA of the CDR3: TGTGCCAGCAGCTTAGAGGGTCAGGATAACTATGGCTACACCTTC.

The genes are TRBV6-5 and TRBJ2-7, with D tentatively TRBD1 (5 bases). V was clipped by 5 bases and J by 4 bases, with 9 bases between them. Germline V gene data show CDR1 as MNHEY and CDR2 as SVGAGI. This CDR3 has 12 residues. The CDR3 reads CASSGDRYEQYF. In DNA, the CDR3 is TGTGCCAGCAGTGGCGACAGATACGAGCAGTACTTC.

Comment on this clone: Other DNA sequences in this sample translate to the same CDR3. The rearrangement uses TRBV28 and TRBJ1-5; D call uncertain. CDR1 is MDHEN, CDR2 SYDVKM, per germline. The germline V and J ends were trimmed by 3 bases and 3 bases, with 9 bases remaining between them. This CDR3 contains 14 residues. The CDR3 DNA is TGTGCCAGCAGTTTCCCGGGGTCCAATCAGCCCCAGCATTTT. This sequence encodes CASSFPGSNQPQHF.